This T cell receptor (beta chain) was observed in a study of response to subunit inactivated influenza vaccine. In this sample, this clonotype turned up many times. MiXCR, run by TCRdb on the RT-PCR reads, gives a single entry per CDR3 protein. The repertoire includes about 570,000 distinct CDR3 sequences, approximately 11% of them detected once, and about 11% sits in the top ten. Trimming removed 3 bases at V and 8 bases at J, with 11 bases between. The CDR3 extends over 13 amino acids. The data were also submitted as part of a second study, on T cells expressing NK-cell markers. That source notes: Beta-chain TCR cDNA was generated via 5'RACE template switching with UMIs.

Specimen: PBMCs from blood, collected on the day of vaccination. This receptor was identified in a man aged 50 to 59 who received an inactivated influenza vaccine. The rearrangement uses TRBV12-3 or TRBV12-4 and TRBJ1-5; no firm D call. The CDR3 loop is CASSLTRSEPQHF. The CDR3 nucleotides read TGTGCCAGCAGTTTGACGCGTTCGGAGCCCCAGCATTTT.